These T cell receptor beta chains were read from a single sample in a study of CD8 T cells in ankylosing spondylitis. TCRdb processed the 5' RACE reads anew with MiXCR; each CDR3 protein has one entry. The sample has around 440,000 distinct CDR3 sequences, 15% to 20% seen once. The sequenced sample was blood, either unsorted or a sorted T cell fraction (not recorded which). The receptors were gathered from a male donor with ankylosing spondylitis. CDR3s include the opening cysteine and the closing phenylalanine or tryptophan. Fields, in order: clone size, J gene, D gene, V gene, CDR3 DNA, CDR3 protein. D genes are given only for firm matches. The size of a clone is reported for some rows only, either as once, few or many, or as a class for expanded clones.

abundance: few; j_gene: TRBJ1-4; d_gene: TRBD1; v_gene: TRBV3-1; CDR3nt: TGTGCCAGCAGCCAGAGGGAGACAGGGGGCAATAATGAAAAACTGTTTTTT; CDR3aa: CASSQRETGGNNEKLFF
abundance: few; j_gene: TRBJ1-1; d_gene: .; v_gene: TRBV12-3/TRBV12-4; CDR3nt: TGTGCCAGCAGCTCACGACAGGCGAACACTGAAGCTTTCTTT; CDR3aa: CASSSRQANTEAFF
abundance: .; j_gene: TRBJ2-1; d_gene: .; v_gene: TRBV7-3; CDR3nt: TGTGCCAGCAGCCCCTACGGCCAGCCCTACAATGAGCAGTTCTTC; CDR3aa: CASSPYGQPYNEQFF
abundance: few; j_gene: TRBJ2-7; d_gene: .; v_gene: TRBV28; CDR3nt: TGTGCCAGCAGCCTGACCGGGGCAGGGGCTTTGTACGAGCAGTACTTC; CDR3aa: CASSLTGAGALYEQYF
abundance: few; j_gene: TRBJ2-3; d_gene: .; v_gene: TRBV5-6; CDR3nt: TGTGCCAGCAGCACGGGAGCAGATACGCAGTATTTT; CDR3aa: CASSTGADTQYF
abundance: .; j_gene: TRBJ1-3; d_gene: .; v_gene: TRBV3-1; CDR3nt: TGTGCCAGCAGCCAAGAAAGCGGGCTCGGAAACACCATATATTTT; CDR3aa: CASSQESGLGNTIYF
abundance: few; j_gene: TRBJ1-2; d_gene: TRBD1; v_gene: TRBV10-3; CDR3nt: TGTGCCATCGGACAGGGGGCCGGTTATGGCTACACCTTC; CDR3aa: CAIGQGAGYGYTF
abundance: few; j_gene: TRBJ2-1; d_gene: TRBD2; v_gene: TRBV27; CDR3nt: TGTGCCAGCAGAGGAACCGGGACTAGCGTTTACAATGAGCAGTTCTTC; CDR3aa: CASRGTGTSVYNEQFF
abundance: few; j_gene: TRBJ2-3; d_gene: .; v_gene: TRBV29-1; CDR3nt: TGCAGCGTTCGAACTAGGGCTAGCACAGATACGCAGTATTTT; CDR3aa: CSVRTRASTDTQYF
abundance: .; j_gene: TRBJ2-2; d_gene: TRBD1; v_gene: TRBV7-2; CDR3nt: TGTGCCAGCAGCTTTCCGACAGGGGAAAACACCGGGGAGCTGTTTTTT; CDR3aa: CASSFPTGENTGELFF
abundance: few; j_gene: TRBJ2-5; d_gene: .; v_gene: TRBV4-1; CDR3nt: TGCGCCAGCAGCCAAGATGGACCCCCATCCTCGAAAGAGACCCAGTACTTC; CDR3aa: CASSQDGPPSSKETQYF
abundance: .; j_gene: TRBJ2-3; d_gene: TRBD2; v_gene: TRBV19; CDR3nt: TGTGCCAGTAGTCGACTAGCGGGCCTAAGCACAGATACGCAGTATTTT; CDR3aa: CASSRLAGLSTDTQYF
abundance: .; j_gene: TRBJ2-5; d_gene: .; v_gene: TRBV7-2; CDR3nt: TGTGCCAGCAGCCTCGAGGGGTTCAGGGGGACCCAGTACTTC; CDR3aa: CASSLEGFRGTQYF
abundance: .; j_gene: TRBJ1-1; d_gene: .; v_gene: TRBV10-3; CDR3nt: TGTGCCATCACGACGGGGGTAACGAACACTGAAGCTTTCTTT; CDR3aa: CAITTGVTNTEAFF
abundance: .; j_gene: TRBJ2-3; d_gene: .; v_gene: TRBV10-3; CDR3nt: TGTGCCATCAGAGATAAGACTAACCCCGGCACAGATACGCAGTATTTT; CDR3aa: CAIRDKTNPGTDTQYF
abundance: .; j_gene: TRBJ2-5; d_gene: TRBD2; v_gene: TRBV12-3/TRBV12-4; CDR3nt: TGTGCCAGCAGTCTACGACTAGCGGGAGGACGTGGGGAGACCCAGTACTTC; CDR3aa: CASSLRLAGGRGETQYF
abundance: .; j_gene: TRBJ2-2; d_gene: .; v_gene: TRBV20-1; CDR3nt: TGCAGTGCTAGGGGGACTTACCCCGGGGAGCTGTTTTTT; CDR3aa: CSARGTYPGELFF
abundance: .; j_gene: TRBJ2-2; d_gene: .; v_gene: TRBV4-2; CDR3nt: TGTGCCAGCAGCCAAGGGCCGAAGAACACCGGGGAGCTGTTTTTT; CDR3aa: CASSQGPKNTGELFF
abundance: few; j_gene: TRBJ2-3; d_gene: .; v_gene: TRBV5-1; CDR3nt: TGCGCCAGCAGCTTGAGCGGACTTATCACAGATACGCAGTATTTT; CDR3aa: CASSLSGLITDTQYF
abundance: .; j_gene: TRBJ1-5; d_gene: .; v_gene: TRBV7-2; CDR3nt: TGTGCCAGCAGCTTAGTGGTGGAGTGGCGGCAGCCCCAGCATTTT; CDR3aa: CASSLVVEWRQPQHF
abundance: many; j_gene: TRBJ1-1; d_gene: .; v_gene: TRBV12-3/TRBV12-4; CDR3nt: TGTGCCAGCAGTTTGGTATCCCACACTGAAGCTTTCTTT; CDR3aa: CASSLVSHTEAFF
abundance: few; j_gene: TRBJ2-7; d_gene: .; v_gene: TRBV6-1; CDR3nt: TGTGCCAGCACGCTTTTACAAGGGGCAGTCTACGAGCAGTACTTC; CDR3aa: CASTLLQGAVYEQYF
abundance: .; j_gene: TRBJ2-7; d_gene: TRBD1; v_gene: TRBV12-3/TRBV12-4; CDR3nt: TGTGCCAGCAGTTTCTCGGGACAGGGTCTTTACGAGCAGTACTTC; CDR3aa: CASSFSGQGLYEQYF
abundance: .; j_gene: TRBJ2-1; d_gene: TRBD2; v_gene: TRBV4-2; CDR3nt: TGTGCCAGCAGCCAAGAGACTAGCCCTTACAATGAGCAGTTCTTC; CDR3aa: CASSQETSPYNEQFF
abundance: few; j_gene: TRBJ2-7; d_gene: .; v_gene: TRBV28; CDR3nt: TGTGCCAGCATCCTCAACAGGGTCTACGAGCAGTACTTC; CDR3aa: CASILNRVYEQYF
abundance: .; j_gene: TRBJ2-1; d_gene: TRBD2; v_gene: TRBV20-1; CDR3nt: TGCAGTGCTAAAGCGGGGGAATACTACAATGAGCAGTTCTTC; CDR3aa: CSAKAGEYYNEQFF
abundance: many; j_gene: TRBJ2-5; d_gene: TRBD2; v_gene: TRBV12-3/TRBV12-4; CDR3nt: TGTGCCACACAGAGCGGGGTGGGCCAAGAGACCCAGTACTTC; CDR3aa: CATQSGVGQETQYF
abundance: few; j_gene: TRBJ1-2; d_gene: .; v_gene: TRBV20-1; CDR3nt: TGCAGTGCTAGAGCCATTCAGGAGGGGATCATTTATGGCTACACCTTC; CDR3aa: CSARAIQEGIIYGYTF
abundance: .; j_gene: TRBJ1-4; d_gene: .; v_gene: TRBV3-1; CDR3nt: TGTGCCAGCAGCCGCCAAACCGGGGGCGAGTCTGAAAAACTGTTTTTT; CDR3aa: CASSRQTGGESEKLFF